These 13 T cell receptor beta chains share one sample of origin, sequenced in a study of OX40 agonist ivuxolimab in advanced cancers. The assay was immunoSEQ multiplex PCR, and TCRdb's table has in-frame clones only and misses some. The sample shows under 60,000 clones, more than 85% of them seen only once. The sequenced sample was CD4+ or CD8+ T cells sorted from blood, obtained in a trial of the OX40 agonist ivuxolimab. These receptors came from an adult with an advanced solid tumor such as melanoma, head and neck, liver or kidney cancer.

J is TRBJ1-1 and V is TRBV30, with D maybe TRBD1 (6 bases). Germline CDR1 GTSNPN, CDR2 SVGIG (reference sequence). This CDR3 region has 12 residues. With 2 bases removed from V and 11 bases from J, the gap between germline ends came to 15 bases. The CDR3 nucleotides are TGTGCCTGGAGTCCAGACAGGCCCCGGGCTTTCTTT. Residues: CAWSPDRPRAFF.

This clone showed up just a few times. The chain couples TRBV7-9 to TRBJ2-1, with 9 nucleotides matching TRBD2. The germline CDR1 and CDR2 sequences are SEHNR and FQNEAQ (reference sequence). V trimming: 2 bases; J trimming: 7 bases; junction bases outside the gene matches: 15. The CDR3 is made up of 18 amino acids. Here the CDR3 DNA reads TGTGCCAGCAGCTTATTCAGTCCGAGAGCGGGAGGCGATAATGAGCAGTTCTTC. Its protein is CASSLFSPRAGGDNEQFF.

This chain connects TRBV28 to TRBJ2-7; TRBD1 matches 12 bases. This CDR3 has 14 residues. The V gene's germline CDR1 is MDHEN and CDR2 SYDVKM. The junction had 6 bases not matched to a gene; V was cut back by 5 bases and J by 7 bases. DNA for the CDR3: TGTGCCAGCAGTGCGGGACAGGGGGCGCGAGAGCAGTACTTC. It encodes CASSAGQGAREQYF.

This chain uses TRBV27 with TRBJ2-1; D remains unclear. CDR1 and CDR2 from the germline V gene are MNHEY and SMNVEV (reference sequence). V dropped 0 bases and J dropped 0 bases, with 12 bases sitting between them. The CDR3 is made up of 17 amino acids. The CDR3 region has the DNA TGTGCCAGCAGTTTATCCGTTAAAGTAGTCTCCTACAATGAGCAGTTCTTC. Its protein is CASSLSVKVVSYNEQFF.

A word on this clone: The junction does not match germline at one end; this may be a read error. The rearrangement uses TRBV7-3 and TRBJ1-5; D unresolved. Germline V gene lookup returns CDR1 SGHTA and CDR2 FQGTGA. The CDR3 runs to 14 residues. The CDR3 nucleotides read TGCGCCAGCAGCCAAGAACGGGAGTATGGGCCCCAGCATTTT. It codes for CASSQEREYGPQHF.

The chain joins TRBV7-2 to TRBJ2-2; 10 nucleotides align to TRBD1. Unmatched junction bases numbered 8, after V lost 4 bases and J lost 6 bases. CDR1 is SGHTA and CDR2 is FQGNSA in the germline V gene. This CDR3 comprises 16 residues. The CDR3 nucleotides are TGTGCCAGCAGCTCCCGCCGACAGGGGGCTCCCGGGGAGCTGTTTTTT. Its translation is CASSSRRQGAPGELFF.

The rearrangement uses TRBV7-9 and TRBJ2-5; perhaps D is TRBD1 or TRBD2 (5 bases each). Trimming removed 1 base from V and 4 bases from J, with 7 bases in between. The germline CDR1 and CDR2 sequences are SEHNR and FQNEAQ (reference sequence). The CDR3 contains 13 residues. CDR3 sequence reads: CASSLEGPETQYF. CDR3 sequence (DNA): TGTGCCAGCAGCTTAGAGGGACCAGAGACCCAGTACTTC.

This clone appeared a few times. V gene TRBV6-5 combines with J gene TRBJ2-2, with no clear D. The CDR3 has 14 residues. CDR1 MNHEY and CDR2 SVGAGI come from the germline V gene. Deletions cut 5 bases from V and 6 bases from J, with 13 bases between. CDR3 sequence reads: CASSGLIGSGELFF. The CDR3 DNA sequence: TGTGCCAGCAGTGGCCTGATAGGGTCCGGGGAGCTGTTTTTT.

This clone was recorded only once. The chain carries TRBV6-5 and TRBJ2-2; D perhaps matches TRBD2 (5 bases). The CDR3 consists of 15 residues. The germline gives CDR1 MNHEY, CDR2 SVGAGI. Trimming removed 0 bases at V and 1 base at J, with 6 bases between. In DNA form, the CDR3 reads TGTGCCAGCAGTTACTCTGAGGGGAACACCGGGGAGCTGTTTTTT. Its translation is CASSYSEGNTGELFF.

In the case of this clone: The identical CDR3 is also encoded by other nucleotide sequences in the sample. The genes are TRBV7-6 and TRBJ2-1; D is uncertain. V shed 1 base and J shed 6 bases, with 7 bases lying between them. Germline CDR1 and CDR2: SGHVS and FNYEAQ. This CDR3 contains 13 residues. The CDR3 bases are TGTGCCAGCAGCTTAGGACTTTCCAATGAGCAGTTCTTC. Translation gives CASSLGLSNEQFF. Supplemented by reference TRBV7-6 and TRBJ2-1, the full variable domain reads GAGVSQSPRYKVTKRGQDVALRCDPISGHVSLYWYRQALGQGPEFLTYFNYEAQQDKSGLPNDRFSAERPEGSISTLTIQRTEQRDSAMYRCASSLGLSNEQFFGPGTRLTVL.

CDR3 loop: CASSVGGSTDTQYF. The CDR3 nucleotides are TGTGCCAGCAGCGTAGGGGGCAGCACAGATACGCAGTATTTT. The chain couples TRBV9 to TRBJ2-3; D may be TRBD1 (5 bases). V was trimmed by 0 bases and J by 0 bases, leaving 5 bases between them. The germline V gene has CDR1 SGDLS and CDR2 YYNGEE. CDR3 size: 14 residues.

This sequence joins TRBV16 and TRBJ1-6, with 10 bases aligning to TRBD1. CDR3 length equals 18 residues. With 3 bases clipped from V and 0 bases from J, the junction kept 5 bases outside the gene matches. CDR1 KGHSY and CDR2 FQNENV come from the germline V gene. CDR3 sequence: CASSQGQGPISYNSPLHF. The CDR3 nucleotides are TGTGCCAGCAGCCAGGGACAGGGGCCGATCTCCTATAATTCACCCCTCCACTTT.

This clone was counted a few times. This chain uses TRBV4-2 with TRBJ2-4; D is ambiguous. The CDR3 has 15 residues. The V end lost 3 bases, the J end lost 6 bases, and 15 bases lay between the germline ends. Germline V gene data show CDR1 as LGHNA and CDR2 as YNFKEQ. CDR3 bases: TGTGCCAGCAGCCAGTCTTACCTCACGGCAAACATTCAGTACTTC. It yields the protein CASSQSYLTANIQYF.